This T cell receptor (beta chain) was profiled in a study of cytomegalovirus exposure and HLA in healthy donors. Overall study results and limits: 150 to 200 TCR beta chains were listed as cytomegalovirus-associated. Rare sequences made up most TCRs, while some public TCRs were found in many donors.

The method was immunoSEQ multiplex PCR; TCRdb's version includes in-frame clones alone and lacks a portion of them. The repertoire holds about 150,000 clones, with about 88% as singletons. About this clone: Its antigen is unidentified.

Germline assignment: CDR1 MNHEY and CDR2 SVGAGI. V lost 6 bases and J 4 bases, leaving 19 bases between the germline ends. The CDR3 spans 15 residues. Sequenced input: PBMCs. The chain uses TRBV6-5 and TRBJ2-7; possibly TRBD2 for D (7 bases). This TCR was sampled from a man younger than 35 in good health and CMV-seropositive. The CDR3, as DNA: TGTGCCAGCAGGCCCGGGGGGCTAGCGCCATACGAGCAGTACTTC. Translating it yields CASRPGGLAPYEQYF.